This T cell receptor beta chain appears in the sequencing data of a study of control samples from healthy donors and cancer patients. The protocol was immunoSEQ multiplex PCR, while the TCRdb copy is restricted to in-frame clones and leaves out a portion. Of approximately 86,000 clones listed, more than 75% are singletons. Per germline, CDR1 LNHDA and CDR2 SQIVND (reference sequence). This CDR3 is 16 amino acids long. J was trimmed by 2 bases and V by 2 bases; bases with no gene match: 8. The receptor comes from a middle-aged woman in good health. The sample was blood. The rearrangement uses TRBV19 and TRBJ1-2; 7 nucleotides agree with TRBD1. The CDR3 DNA reads as TGTGCCAGTAGTATAAGCGGGAGGGGGCGAAACTATGGCTACACCTTC. This translates into CASSISGRGRNYGYTF.